This T cell receptor (beta chain) was retrieved from a study of blood T cell repertoires in COVID-19. About the research overall: Acute-phase and convalescent COVID-19 samples originated in the United States, Italy and Spain. T cells, B-cell-depleted T cells, or PBMCs provided the cDNA or gDNA that served as material.

Per the original data handling: Reference gene primer amplification in the assay estimated nucleated cell counts. Libraries were prepared by immunoSEQ multiplex PCR; TCRdb keeps only in-frame clonotypes and omits some of them. V and J calls and clone size are copied from that table; D and trimming were computed from the DNA. The sample includes 150,000 to 200,000 clones, 82% of them seen just once. Germline values: CDR1 MNHEY, CDR2 SMNVEV (reference sequence). The CDR3 runs 14 residues. J lost 4 bases, V lost 6 bases, and 6 bases had no gene match. The sequenced sample was peripheral blood. The TCR was taken from a woman in her 70s with acute or convalescent COVID-19. This chain links TRBV27 with TRBJ1-5; 7 nucleotides line up with TRBD1. CDR3 region: CASSRDRINQPQHF. The CDR3 DNA reads as TGTGCCAGCAGCCGGGACAGAATTAATCAGCCCCAGCATTTT.